The source of this T cell receptor beta chain is a study of human T cells and chemical hapten exposure (dated by TCRdb to the early 2020s). At the level of the whole study: For sensitization, 2% DPC in acetone was applied to a roughly 2 cm by roughly 2 cm area of upper inner arm skin. Throughout the roughly 26-week study period, patients were also given weekly therapeutic DPC doses on the scalp. For TCR sequencing, blood came from 25 to 35 alopecia patients at anywhere from one to four time points (pre-sensitization, 2, 6 and 24 weeks). Peripheral blood TCR repertoire changes were tracked in vivo in alopecia patients during primary and secondary sensitization to the hapten diphenylcyclopropenone (DPC). Blood samples were taken from patients before sensitization (week 0) and at 2, 6 and about 24 weeks after DPC sensitization. The libraries were sequenced as a pool, and the TCR yield per sample differed mostly because of small variations in library volumes within the pool. Alopecia areata with under or over 50% scalp involvement, alopecia totalis and alopecia universalis were represented in the patient cohort, which was mostly female. Patch testing was performed on the upper back with Finn chambers containing 0.01% DPC, and the patch tests were scored after 6 days according to International Contact Dermatitis Research Group standards.

This clonotype was detected ten times or more. No cognate antigen has been identified for it. The record has no base qualities; no much larger clone is one base away. Receptor amplification or capture employed RACE. Sequencing used a NextSeq 500. During library preparation, unique molecular identifiers were attached to individual cDNA molecules so that TCRs could be counted quantitatively and reproducibly. From each blood RNA sample, both TCR alpha and TCR beta chains were sequenced. From the authors' description of their analysis: Samples had a median of about 96,000 TCRs, with a range from 23,224 to 690,600. The Decombinator software suite was used to annotate V, J and CDR3 in the TCR reads. For PS versus PT1 abundance plots, all samples were subsampled to the same number of TCRs (28,000). Expanded TCRs were defined as absent before sensitization and observed at least eight times at the 2-week time point. The raw public reads went through TCRdb reprocessing: fastp at Q25, MiXCR clone calling, in-frame beta chains kept. Every entry covers one CDR3 protein and lists the most common genes and DNA from its rows. It is TCRdb's table, rather than the study itself, that gives the V and J calls and clone size. The sample contains over 70,000 distinct CDR3 sequences, around a tenth of them found a single time. The ten largest account for around 1.6% of the sample.

The germline V gene encodes CDR1 DFQATT and CDR2 SNEGSKA (reference sequence). The germline ends are 21 bases apart after V is trimmed by 2 bases and J by 7 bases. Reading from cysteine to phenylalanine, the CDR3 counts 17 amino acids. The DNA shown is the 51-base CDR3, in frame from base 1. Findings and caveats that apply to the study as a whole: Because all patients had alopecia, a presumed autoimmune disease, the immune response of the patients might differ from that of healthy individuals. The number of PT1 expanded TCRs positively correlated with patch test score, significant at thresholds 8, 16 and 32 but not 4. Repeated subsampling changed both the strength of the expansion versus patch-test correlation and the threshold at which the correlation became significant. DPC sensitization did not change the number of TCRs with a frequency above 1 in 1000, and there was no evidence of changes in global repertoire structure. Significantly more large CDR3 similarity clusters were formed by expanded TCRs than by pre-sensitization or healthy control sets, consistent with antigen-driven responses.

The intended sense of this specimen's time point label: patch test 2, 6 weeks after DPC sensitization. The intended sense of this specimen's treatment or condition label: therapeutic diphenylcyclopropenone sensitization with weekly scalp DPC. Blood at each patch-test visit was drawn before the patch test was applied. To be eligible, patients had to be aged 18 to 70, diagnosed with alopecia and judged suitable for DPC therapy, while pregnant patients were excluded. Total RNA was extracted from unfractionated whole blood that had been collected in Tempus Blood RNA tubes. The sequence links TRBV20-1 to TRBJ1-6; the D region possibly corresponds to TRBD1 (5 bases align). The TCR comes from a man between 18 and 35 years old with alopecia areata. Some clones in this sample may be carry-over from other donors' samples. Sequenced material: whole blood, taken in connection with sensitization to the hapten diphenylcyclopropenone (DPC). Here the CDR3 is given as CSARSGTFTSGNSPLHF. In nucleotides, the sequence is TGCAGTGCTAGATCCGGGACCTTCACCTCGGGGAATTCACCCCTCCACTTT.